This TCR beta chain stems from a study of blood T cells in healthy people across ages. Remarks on this clonotype: The antigen is unknown.

The authors ran a second PCR of 7 to 11 cycles using a sample-barcoded 5' primer and a J-beta primer mix. A single record per CDR3 protein comes from TCRdb applying MiXCR to the 5' RACE reads. The sample lists fewer than 950,000 distinct CDR3 sequences, about 55% occurring once. General study results and limits: No conclusive comparison of naive versus antigen-experienced cells was possible with unsorted PBMCs.

The TCR sequence derives from a man older than 75 in good health. Material: blood.

CDR3 nucleotides: TGTGCCAGCAGTCTCCGGACAGGGGGCAACGAGCAGTACTTC. Encoded protein: CASSLRTGGNEQYF. The chain couples TRBV27 to TRBJ2-7; 11 bases line up with TRBD1. Germline trimming cut 5 bases from V and 5 bases from J; bases unmatched to any gene: 5. The CDR3 has 14 residues. CDR1 is MNHEY and CDR2 is SMNVEV in the germline V gene (reference sequence).